This TCR beta chain was obtained from a study of beta chain features in type 1 diabetes. This clone showed up just a few times. Trimming cost V 2 bases and J 7 bases, with 9 bases left between them. Germline values: CDR1 MNHNS, CDR2 SASEGT. CDR3 length: 13 amino acids. The sequenced template was cDNA made from the entire isolated RNA. Clones were sequenced by immunoSEQ multiplex PCR, and TCRdb holds only the in-frame ones, with some missing. The sample lists 970,000 or so clones; about 17% were seen once. Sequenced material: naive CD4+ T cells from blood. This TCR derives from a woman younger than 30 in good health. This rearrangement joins TRBV6-1 to TRBJ1-5; D is unclear. The CDR3 loop is CASSEMGKQPQHF. The CDR3 DNA sequence: TGTGCCAGCAGTGAAATGGGAAAGCAGCCCCAGCATTTT.